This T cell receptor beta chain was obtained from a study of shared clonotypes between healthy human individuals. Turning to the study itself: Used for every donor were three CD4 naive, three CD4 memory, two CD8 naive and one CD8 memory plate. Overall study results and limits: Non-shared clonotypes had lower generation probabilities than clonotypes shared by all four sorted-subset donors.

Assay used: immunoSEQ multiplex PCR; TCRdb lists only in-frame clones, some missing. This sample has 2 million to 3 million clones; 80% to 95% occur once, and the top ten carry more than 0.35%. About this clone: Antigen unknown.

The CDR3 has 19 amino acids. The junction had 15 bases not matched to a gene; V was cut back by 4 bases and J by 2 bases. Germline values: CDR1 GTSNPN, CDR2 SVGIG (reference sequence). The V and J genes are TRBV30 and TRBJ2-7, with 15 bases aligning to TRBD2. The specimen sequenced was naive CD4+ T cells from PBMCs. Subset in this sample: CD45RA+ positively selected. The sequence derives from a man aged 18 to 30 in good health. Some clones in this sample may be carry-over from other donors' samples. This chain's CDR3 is CAWISPGLAGGKLPYEQYF. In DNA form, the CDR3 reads TGTGCCTGGATTTCTCCGGGACTAGCGGGAGGAAAACTACCCTACGAGCAGTACTTC.